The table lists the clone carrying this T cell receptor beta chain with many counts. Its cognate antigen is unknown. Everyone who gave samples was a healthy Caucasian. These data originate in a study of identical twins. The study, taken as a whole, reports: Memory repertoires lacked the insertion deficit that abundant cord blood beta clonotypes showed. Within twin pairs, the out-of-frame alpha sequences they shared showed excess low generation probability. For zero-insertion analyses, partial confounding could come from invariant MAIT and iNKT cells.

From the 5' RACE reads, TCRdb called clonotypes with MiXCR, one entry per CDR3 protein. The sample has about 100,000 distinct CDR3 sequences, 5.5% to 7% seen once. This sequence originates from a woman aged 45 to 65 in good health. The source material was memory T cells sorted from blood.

The chain's CDR3 is CASSPLAGGQTQYF. Here the CDR3 DNA reads TGTGCCAGCAGTCCACTAGCGGGAGGACAGACCCAGTACTTC. The rearrangement uses TRBV6-5 and TRBJ2-5; 12 bases match TRBD2. The CDR3 runs 14 residues. V shed 5 bases, J shed 6 bases, and the junction held 4 bases outside the gene matches. Germline assignment: CDR1 MNHEY and CDR2 SVGAGI.